This T cell receptor (beta chain) originates from a study of T-cell memory formation after mild COVID-19. Whole-study findings and limits: Researchers could not confirm that second-wave clones peaking on day 37 targeted SARS-CoV-2.

A single record per CDR3 protein comes from TCRdb applying MiXCR to the 5' RACE reads. The sample includes 13,000 to 15,000 distinct CDR3 sequences, roughly 19% seen only once; the top ten take roughly 50%. In germline, CDR1 is SGHDN, CDR2 FVKESK. This CDR3 is built from 12 residues. V was pared by 6 bases and J by 9 bases, with 12 bases between. This clonotype was recorded at least ten times. What it binds is not known. The chain has TRBV14 and TRBJ2-1; D not resolved. The origin of this receptor is an adult woman who had mild COVID-19 (a few samples of this study predate the infection). Cell type and time point are not known. The material sequenced was PBMCs or a T cell subset sorted from them (not recorded which). The CDR3 is CASSSTWGEQFF. DNA of the CDR3: TGTGCCAGCAGTTCCACTTGGGGTGAGCAGTTCTTC.